Sequencing of this TCR beta chain was carried out in a study of blood T cell repertoires in COVID-19. About the study: The United States, Italy and Spain were the sources of the acute and convalescent COVID-19 samples.

Germline loops: CDR1 MGHRA, CDR2 YSYEKL. The CDR3 loop spans 16 amino acids. V trimming: 5 bases; J trimming: 4 bases; junction bases outside the gene matches: 11. The protocol was immunoSEQ multiplex PCR, while the TCRdb copy is restricted to in-frame clones and leaves out a portion. This table holds 110,000 to 150,000 clones, approximately 86% found once. The source material was peripheral blood. The rearrangement links TRBV4-1 to TRBJ2-7; TRBD1 matches 10 bases. The TCR was taken from a woman aged 60-75 years with acute or convalescent COVID-19. CDR3 sequence reads: CASSDAGTGDNYEQYF. The CDR3 nucleotides read TGCGCCAGCAGCGACGCCGGGACAGGGGATAATTACGAGCAGTACTTC.